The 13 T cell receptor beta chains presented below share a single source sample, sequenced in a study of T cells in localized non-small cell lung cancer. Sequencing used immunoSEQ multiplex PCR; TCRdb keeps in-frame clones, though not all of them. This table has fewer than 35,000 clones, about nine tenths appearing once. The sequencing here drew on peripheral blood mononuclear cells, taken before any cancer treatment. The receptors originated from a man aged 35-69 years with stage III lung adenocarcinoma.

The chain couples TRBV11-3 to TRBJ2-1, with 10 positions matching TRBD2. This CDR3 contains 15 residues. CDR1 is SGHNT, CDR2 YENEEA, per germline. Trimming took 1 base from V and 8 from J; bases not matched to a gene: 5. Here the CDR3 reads CASSLVQRGGHEQFF. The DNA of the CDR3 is TGTGCCAGCAGCTTAGTACAGCGGGGGGGCCATGAGCAGTTCTTC.

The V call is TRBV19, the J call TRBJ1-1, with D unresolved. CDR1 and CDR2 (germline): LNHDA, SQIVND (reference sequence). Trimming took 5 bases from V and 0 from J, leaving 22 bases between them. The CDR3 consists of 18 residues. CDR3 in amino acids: CASSLYSGRTRMNTEAFF. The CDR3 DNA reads TGTGCCAGTAGTCTCTATTCCGGCAGAACCAGAATGAACACTGAAGCTTTCTTT.

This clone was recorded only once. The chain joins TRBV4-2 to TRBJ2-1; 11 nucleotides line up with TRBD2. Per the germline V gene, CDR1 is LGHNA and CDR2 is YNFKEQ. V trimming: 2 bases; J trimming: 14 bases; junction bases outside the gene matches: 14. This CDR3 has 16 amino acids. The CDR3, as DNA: TGTGCCAGCAGCCAATTCGGACAATTAGCGGGGGGGTTTAAGTTCTTC. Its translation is CASSQFGQLAGGFKFF.

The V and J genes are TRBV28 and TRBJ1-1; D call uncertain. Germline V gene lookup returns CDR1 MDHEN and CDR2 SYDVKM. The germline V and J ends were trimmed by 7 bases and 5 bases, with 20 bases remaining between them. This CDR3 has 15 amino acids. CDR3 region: CASTAWETGRTEAFF. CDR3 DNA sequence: TGTGCCAGCACCGCCTGGGAGACGGGTAGGACTGAAGCTTTCTTT.

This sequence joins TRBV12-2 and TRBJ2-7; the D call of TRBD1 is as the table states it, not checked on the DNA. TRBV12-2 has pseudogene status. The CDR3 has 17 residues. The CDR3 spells CASRLPVPGQARYEQYF. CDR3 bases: TGTGCAAGTCGCTTACCCGTCCCGGGACAGGCCCGCTACGAGCAGTACTTC.

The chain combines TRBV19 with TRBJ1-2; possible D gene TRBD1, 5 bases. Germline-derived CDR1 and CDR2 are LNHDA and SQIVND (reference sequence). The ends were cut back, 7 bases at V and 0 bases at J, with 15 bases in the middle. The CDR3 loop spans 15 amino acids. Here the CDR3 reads CASKAVTDPNYGYTF. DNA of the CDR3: TGTGCCAGTAAGGCTGTGACAGATCCTAACTATGGCTACACCTTC.

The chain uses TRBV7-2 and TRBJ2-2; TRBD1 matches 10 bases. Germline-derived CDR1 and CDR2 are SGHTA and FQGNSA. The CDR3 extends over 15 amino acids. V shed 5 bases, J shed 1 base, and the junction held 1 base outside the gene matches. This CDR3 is CASSRDRGNTGELFF. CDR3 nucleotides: TGTGCCAGCAGCCGGGACAGGGGGAACACCGGGGAGCTGTTTTTT.

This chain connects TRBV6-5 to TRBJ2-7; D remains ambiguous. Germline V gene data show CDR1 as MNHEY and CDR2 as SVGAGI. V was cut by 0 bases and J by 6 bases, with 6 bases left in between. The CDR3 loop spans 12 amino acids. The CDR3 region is CASSYSSFEQYF. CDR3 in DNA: TGTGCCAGCAGTTACTCGTCATTCGAGCAGTACTTC.

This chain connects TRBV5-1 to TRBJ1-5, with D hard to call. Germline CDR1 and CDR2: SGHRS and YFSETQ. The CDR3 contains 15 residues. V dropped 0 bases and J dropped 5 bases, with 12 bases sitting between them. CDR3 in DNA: TGCGCCAGCAGCTTGGTTGTGGGCCCCGATCAGCCCCAGCATTTT. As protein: CASSLVVGPDQPQHF.

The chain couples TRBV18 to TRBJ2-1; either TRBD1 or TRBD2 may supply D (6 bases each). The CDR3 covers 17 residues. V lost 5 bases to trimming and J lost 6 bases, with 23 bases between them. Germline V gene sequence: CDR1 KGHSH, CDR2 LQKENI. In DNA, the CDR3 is TGTGCCAGCTCAGCGGGAACGGGACACCGAACTTCCAATGAGCAGTTCTTC. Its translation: CASSAGTGHRTSNEQFF.

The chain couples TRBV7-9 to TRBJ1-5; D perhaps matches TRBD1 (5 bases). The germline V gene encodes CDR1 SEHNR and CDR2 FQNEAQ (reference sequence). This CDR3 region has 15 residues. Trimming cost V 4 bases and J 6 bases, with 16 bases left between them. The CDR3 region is CASSSSHGRGQPQHF. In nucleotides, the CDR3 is TGTGCCAGCAGCTCCTCCCACGGTAGGGGTCAGCCCCAGCATTTT.

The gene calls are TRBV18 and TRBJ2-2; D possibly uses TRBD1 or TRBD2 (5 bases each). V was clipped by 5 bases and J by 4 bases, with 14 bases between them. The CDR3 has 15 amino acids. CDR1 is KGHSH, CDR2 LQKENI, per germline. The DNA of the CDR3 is TGTGCCAGCTCAGGCCGGGACCGACTCACCGGGGAGCTGTTTTTT. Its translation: CASSGRDRLTGELFF.

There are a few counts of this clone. The CDR3 reads CASSLVSSGGLSTEQYF. In DNA, the CDR3 is TGTGCCAGCAGCTTAGTATCTAGCGGGGGCCTATCTACGGAGCAGTACTTC. V usage is TRBV7-6 and J usage is TRBJ2-7, with TRBD2 matching over 10 bases. Germline V lookup: CDR1 SGHVS, CDR2 FNYEAQ. J gave up 7 bases and V 1 base, and 13 bases lay outside the gene matches. The length of the CDR3 is 17 residues.